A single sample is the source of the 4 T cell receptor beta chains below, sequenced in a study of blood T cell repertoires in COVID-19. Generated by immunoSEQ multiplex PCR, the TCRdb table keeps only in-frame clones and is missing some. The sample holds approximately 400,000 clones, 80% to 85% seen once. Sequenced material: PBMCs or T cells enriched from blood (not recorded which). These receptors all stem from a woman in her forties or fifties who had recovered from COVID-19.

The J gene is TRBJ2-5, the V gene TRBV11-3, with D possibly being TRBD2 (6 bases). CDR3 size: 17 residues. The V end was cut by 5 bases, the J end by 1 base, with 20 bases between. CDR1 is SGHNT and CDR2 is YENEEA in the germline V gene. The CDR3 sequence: CASSRGRGAGLQETQYF. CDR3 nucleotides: TGTGCCAGCAGCCGAGGCCGGGGAGCGGGTCTCCAAGAGACCCAGTACTTC.

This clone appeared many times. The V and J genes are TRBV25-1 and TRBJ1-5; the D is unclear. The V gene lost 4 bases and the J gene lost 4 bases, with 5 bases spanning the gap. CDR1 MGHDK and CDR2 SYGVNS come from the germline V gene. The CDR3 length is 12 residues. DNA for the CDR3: TGTGCCAGCAGTGCCTATAATCAGCCCCAGCATTTT. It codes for CASSAYNQPQHF.

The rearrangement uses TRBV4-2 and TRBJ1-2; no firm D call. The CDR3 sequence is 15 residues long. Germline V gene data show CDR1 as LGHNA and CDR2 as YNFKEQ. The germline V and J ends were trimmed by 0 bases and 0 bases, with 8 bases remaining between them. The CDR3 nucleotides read TGTGCCAGCAGCCAAGATGCGACAACTAACTATGGCTACACCTTC. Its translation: CASSQDATTNYGYTF.

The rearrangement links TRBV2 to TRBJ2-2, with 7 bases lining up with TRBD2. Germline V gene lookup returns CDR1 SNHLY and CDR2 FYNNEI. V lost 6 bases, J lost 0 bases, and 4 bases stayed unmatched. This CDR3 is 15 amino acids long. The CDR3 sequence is CASRWEGTNTGELFF. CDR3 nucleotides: TGTGCCAGCAGGTGGGAGGGAACGAACACCGGGGAGCTGTTTTTT. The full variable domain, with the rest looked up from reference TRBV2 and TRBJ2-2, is EPEVTQTPSHQVTQMGQEVILRCVPISNHLYFYWYRQILGQKVEFLVSFYNNEISEKSEIFDDQFSVERPDGSNFTLKIRSTKLEDSAMYFCASRWEGTNTGELFFGEGSRLTVL.